This record concerns one TCR beta chain sequence. The sample originates from a study of T cells expressing NK-cell markers. Each CDR3 protein gets one entry in TCRdb, which reprocessed the 5' RACE reads and gives no DNA. Here the sample table reports roughly 180,000 distinct CDR3 sequences. Material: blood T cells: a sorted CD56 or NKG2C T cell subset, CD4+ or CD8+ T cells, or bulk PBMC T cells (not recorded which). This receptor was obtained from a man aged 18 to 69 in good health.

CDR3 in amino acids: CASSSRDRGHNEQFF. This sequence joins TRBV5-5 and TRBJ2-1; TCRdb returns TRBD1, unconfirmable since there is no DNA. The CDR3 runs 15 residues. Germline V gene lookup returns CDR1 SGHKS and CDR2 YYEKEE (reference sequence). Combining the CDR3 with reference TRBV5-5 and TRBJ2-1 gives the whole variable domain DAGVTQSPTHLIKTRGQQVTLRCSPISGHKSVSWYQQVLGQGPQFIFQYYEKEERGRGNFPDRFSARQFPNYSSELNVNALLLGDSALYLCASSSRDRGHNEQFFGPGTRLTVL.